The rows below give T cell receptor beta chains drawn from one sample of a study of CD8 T cells in Susac syndrome. TCRdb redid the calling of the immunoSEQ multiplex PCR reads with MiXCR, one entry per CDR3 protein. The table includes about 200,000 distinct CDR3 sequences, about 95% detected once. The sample taken for sequencing was CD4+ T cells from PBMCs. The source is a human donor with multiple sclerosis. CDR3s include the opening cysteine and the closing phenylalanine or tryptophan. The D gene is left open where the match is weak.

v_gene: TRBV7-3; j_gene: TRBJ1-1; d_gene: -; CDR3aa: CASSRTYEAFF; CDR3nt: TGTGCCAGCAGCCGTACATATGAAGCTTTCTTT
v_gene: TRBV6-5; j_gene: TRBJ2-5; d_gene: TRBD1; CDR3aa: CASSYLTGAWETQYF; CDR3nt: TGTGCCAGCAGTTACCTGACAGGGGCCTGGGAGACCCAGTACTTC
v_gene: TRBV2; j_gene: TRBJ2-7; d_gene: TRBD1; CDR3aa: CASSEQGALYEQYF; CDR3nt: TGTGCCAGCAGTGAACAGGGGGCCTTGTACGAGCAGTACTTC
v_gene: TRBV12-3/TRBV12-4; j_gene: TRBJ2-7; d_gene: TRBD2; CDR3aa: CASSPPDGAGGIYEQYF; CDR3nt: TGTGCCAGCAGTCCTCCTGACGGGGCGGGAGGGATTTACGAGCAGTACTTC
v_gene: TRBV2; j_gene: TRBJ2-5; d_gene: TRBD1; CDR3aa: CASSGGRDRGETQYF; CDR3nt: TGTGCCAGCAGTGGGGGCCGGGACAGGGGGGAGACCCAGTACTTC
v_gene: TRBV30; j_gene: TRBJ1-1; d_gene: -; CDR3aa: CAWSVMVAEAFF; CDR3nt: TGTGCCTGGAGTGTAATGGTAGCTGAAGCTTTCTTT
v_gene: TRBV12-3/TRBV12-4; j_gene: TRBJ2-5; d_gene: TRBD1; CDR3aa: CASSRDRGGTQYF; CDR3nt: TGTGCCAGCAGCCGGGACAGGGGAGGGACCCAGTACTTC
v_gene: TRBV27; j_gene: TRBJ2-3; d_gene: -; CDR3aa: CASREGVQGAQYF; CDR3nt: TGTGCCAGCAGGGAGGGGGTCCAAGGAGCGCAGTATTTT
v_gene: TRBV20-1; j_gene: TRBJ2-7; d_gene: TRBD1; CDR3aa: CSARGRQGNSYEQYF; CDR3nt: TGCAGTGCTAGAGGGCGACAGGGTAACTCCTACGAGCAGTACTTC
v_gene: TRBV19; j_gene: TRBJ2-1; d_gene: -; CDR3aa: CASTTGFNEQFF; CDR3nt: TGTGCCAGTACCACAGGTTTCAATGAGCAGTTCTTC